This T cell receptor (beta chain) comes out of a study of neurological immune-mediated disorders. Unsorted libraries were prepared from 2 million PBMCs held at -80 C. Trimming shortened V by 2 bases and J by 5 bases, and 6 bases separated the two germline ends. The length of the CDR3 is 12 residues. The germline V gene encodes CDR1 KGHSH and CDR2 LQKENI. This clonotype was seen repeatedly, ten times or more. The cDNA was generated through 5'RACE incorporating 10-nucleotide random UMIs. Every sequencing run generated over 170 million TCR-beta sequences from 15-18 subjects. Using its own MiXCR run on the 5' RACE reads, TCRdb lists one record per CDR3 protein. The data contain more than 70,000 distinct CDR3 sequences, approximately 17% of them singletons.

The specimen sequenced was PBMCs. The source is a woman aged 40 to 50 in good health. V and J are TRBV18 and TRBJ1-1; D unclear. The CDR3 loop reads CASSPMETEAFF. The CDR3 region has the DNA TGTGCCAGCTCACCAATGGAGACTGAAGCTTTCTTT.